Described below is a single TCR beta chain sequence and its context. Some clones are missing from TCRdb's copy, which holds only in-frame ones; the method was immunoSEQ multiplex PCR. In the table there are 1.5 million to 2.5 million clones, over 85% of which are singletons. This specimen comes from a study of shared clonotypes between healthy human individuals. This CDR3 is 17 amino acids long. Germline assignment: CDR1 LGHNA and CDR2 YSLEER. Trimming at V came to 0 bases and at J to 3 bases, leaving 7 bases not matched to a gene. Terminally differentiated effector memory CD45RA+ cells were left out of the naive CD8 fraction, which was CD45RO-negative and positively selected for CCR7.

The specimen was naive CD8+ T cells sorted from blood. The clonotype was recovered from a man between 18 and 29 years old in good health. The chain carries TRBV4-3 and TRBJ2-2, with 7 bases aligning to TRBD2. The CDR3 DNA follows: TGCGCCAGCAGCCAAGAAGGGGAGGGACTCTACACCGGGGAGCTGTTTTTT. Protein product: CASSQEGEGLYTGELFF.